The clone carrying this T cell receptor beta chain was seen at least ten times. Its antigen remains unidentified. From germline, CDR1 is DFQATT and CDR2 SNEGSKA (reference sequence). Deletions cut 6 bases from V and 5 bases from J, with 20 bases between. The CDR3 has 15 residues. This entry is derived from a study of metastatic and nonmetastatic thyroid tumors. About the research overall: Malignant and benign thyroid patients had repertoires compared in peripheral blood and tumor or nodule tissue.

Before thyroid surgery, none of the patients had received any treatment. Authors' analysis steps: Researchers built a distant-metastasis classifier for papillary thyroid cancer that drew on CDR3 differences across clinicopathological groups. TCRdb re-called the PCR reads through MiXCR. TCRdb, not the authors, supplied the V and J calls. Among roughly 21,000 clones listed, 28% were seen once. Study-wide points: Malignant thyroid tumors reportedly exceeded benign nodules significantly in TCR beta diversity, with the difference appearing in blood and tumor.

The V call is TRBV20-1, the J call TRBJ2-1; TRBD1 might be the D (5 bases). The receptor comes from a male donor with papillary thyroid cancer or a benign thyroid nodule (not recorded which). Some clones in this sample may be carry-over from other donors' samples. The sequenced material came from tumor tissue. In DNA, the CDR3 is TGCAGTGCAAACACCCCAAAGGGGCTGGACAATGAGCAGTTCTTC. This gives the protein CSANTPKGLDNEQFF.